This entry lists 7 T cell receptor beta chains sequenced from one sample in a study of blood T cell repertoires in COVID-19. Sequenced by immunoSEQ multiplex PCR; TCRdb stores in-frame clones only, minus some. The repertoire consists of about 180,000 clones, with roughly 85% occurring once and the leading ten covering roughly 9.7%. The sequencing input was peripheral blood. Every receptor here comes from a human donor with active or convalescent COVID-19. The donor label of this sample is uncertain.

The gene calls are TRBV7-6 and TRBJ2-5; the match to TRBD2 covers 14 bases. There are 18 residues in the CDR3. CDR1 is SGHVS, CDR2 FNYEAQ, per germline. After removal of 5 bases from V and 0 bases from J, the junction contained 8 bases not matched to a gene. The CDR3 DNA is TGTGCCAGCAGCCCCCGGACTAGCGGGGGGAGTTACCAAGAGACCCAGTACTTC. The encoded protein is CASSPRTSGGSYQETQYF. Full variable domain (remainder filled in from reference TRBV7-6 and TRBJ2-5): GAGVSQSPRYKVTKRGQDVALRCDPISGHVSLYWYRQALGQGPEFLTYFNYEAQQDKSGLPNDRFSAERPEGSISTLTIQRTEQRDSAMYRCASSPRTSGGSYQETQYFGPGTRLLVL.

The chain carries TRBV24-1 and TRBJ2-1, with 10 bases fitting TRBD2. Germline CDR1 KGHDR, CDR2 SFDVKD. The CDR3 runs to 17 residues. The trim removed 3 bases at V and 8 bases at J, leaving 12 bases unmatched. CDR3 region: CATSDGAGGPSGDEQFF. The CDR3 coding sequence is TGTGCCACCAGTGATGGAGCGGGAGGGCCATCTGGCGATGAGCAGTTCTTC.

The gene calls are TRBV30 and TRBJ2-3; D possibly corresponds to TRBD1 (5 bases). The CDR3 totals 13 residues. V was shortened by 0 bases and J by 6 bases, with 10 bases between the two germline ends. The germline gives CDR1 GTSNPN, CDR2 SVGIG (reference sequence). In nucleotides, the CDR3 is TGTGCCTGGAGTGTCCCTGGGGCGGATACGCAGTATTTT. Amino acid sequence: CAWSVPGADTQYF.

The CDR3 DNA reads as TGTGCCAGCAGTCCCGGGGGGGGCGGAGCGGCTAACTATGGCTACACCTTC. This gives the protein CASSPGGGGAANYGYTF. J is TRBJ1-2 and V is TRBV28; a possible D gene is TRBD1 (6 bases). There are 17 residues in the CDR3. Germline V gene sequence: CDR1 MDHEN, CDR2 SYDVKM. The V gene lost 5 bases and the J gene lost 0 bases, with 19 bases spanning the gap.

This clone was picked up one time. The chain joins TRBV6-6 to TRBJ2-1; 8 bases align to TRBD1. Per the germline V gene, CDR1 is MNHNY and CDR2 is SVGAGI (reference sequence). The V gene end was trimmed by 7 bases and the J gene end by 8 bases; junction bases not matched to a gene: 10. This CDR3 spans 14 amino acids. The CDR3 here is CASTIDRGYDEQFF. The CDR3 nucleotides read TGTGCCAGCACCATAGACAGGGGATACGATGAGCAGTTCTTC.

This chain uses TRBV6-5 with TRBJ1-6, with TRBD1 matching over 9 bases. Trimming cost V 5 bases and J 8 bases; bases outside gene matches: 4. Germline V gene data show CDR1 as MNHEY and CDR2 as SVGAGI. The CDR3 spans 14 residues. The CDR3 DNA sequence: TGTGCCAGCAGTAGACAGGGGGGAGATTCACCCCTCCACTTT. It is translated as CASSRQGGDSPLHF.

This rearrangement joins TRBV15 to TRBJ1-4, with D possibly being TRBD1 (5 bases). The CDR3 totals 14 residues. CDR1 and CDR2 from the germline V gene are LNHNV and YYDKDF (reference sequence). The V end lost 0 bases, the J end lost 7 bases, and 9 bases lay between the germline ends. The CDR3 protein is CATSRDRGSEKLFF. The DNA of the CDR3 is TGTGCCACCAGCAGAGACCGGGGGAGTGAAAAACTGTTTTTT. Variable domain in full (rest from reference TRBV15 and TRBJ1-4): DAMVIQNPRYQVTQFGKPVTLSCSQTLNHNVMYWYQQKSSQAPKLLFHYYDKDFNNEADTPDNFQSRRPNTSFCFLDIRSPGLGDTAMYLCATSRDRGSEKLFFGSGTQLSVL.